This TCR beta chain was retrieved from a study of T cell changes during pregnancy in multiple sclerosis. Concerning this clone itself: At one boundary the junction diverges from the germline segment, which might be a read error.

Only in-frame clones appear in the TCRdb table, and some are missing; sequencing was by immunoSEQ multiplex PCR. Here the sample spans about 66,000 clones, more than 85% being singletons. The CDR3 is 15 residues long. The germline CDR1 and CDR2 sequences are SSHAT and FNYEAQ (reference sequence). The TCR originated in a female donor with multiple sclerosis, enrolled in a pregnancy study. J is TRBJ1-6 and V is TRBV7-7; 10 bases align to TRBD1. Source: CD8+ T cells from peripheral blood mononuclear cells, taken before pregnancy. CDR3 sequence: CASSKDRGGNSPLHF. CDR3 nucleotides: TGTGCTAGCAGCAAGGACAGGGGGGGGAATTCACCCCTCCACTTT. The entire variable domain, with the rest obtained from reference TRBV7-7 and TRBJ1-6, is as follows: GAGVSQSPRYKVTKRGQDVTLRCDPISSHATLYWYQQALGQGPEFLTYFNYEAQPDKSGLPSDRFSAERPEGSISTLTIQRTEQRDSAMYRCASSKDRGGNSPLHFGNGTRLTVT.